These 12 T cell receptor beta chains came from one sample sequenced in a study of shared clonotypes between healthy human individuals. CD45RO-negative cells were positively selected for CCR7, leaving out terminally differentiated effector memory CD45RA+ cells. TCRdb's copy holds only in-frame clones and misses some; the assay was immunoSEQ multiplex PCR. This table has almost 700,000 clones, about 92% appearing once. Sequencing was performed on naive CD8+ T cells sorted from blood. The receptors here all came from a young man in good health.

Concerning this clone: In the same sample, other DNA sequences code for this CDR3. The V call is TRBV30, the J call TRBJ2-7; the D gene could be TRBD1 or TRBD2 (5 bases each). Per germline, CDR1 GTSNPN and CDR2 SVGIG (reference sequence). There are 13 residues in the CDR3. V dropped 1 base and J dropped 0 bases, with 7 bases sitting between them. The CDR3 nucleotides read TGTGCCTGGAGTGCAGGGACCTCCTACGAGCAGTACTTC. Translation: CAWSAGTSYEQYF.

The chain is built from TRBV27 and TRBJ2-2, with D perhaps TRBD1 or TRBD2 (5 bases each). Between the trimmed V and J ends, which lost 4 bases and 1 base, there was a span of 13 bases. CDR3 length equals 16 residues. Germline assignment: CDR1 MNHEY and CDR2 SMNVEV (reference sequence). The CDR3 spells CASSSRDGVNTGELFF. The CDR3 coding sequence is TGTGCCAGCAGTTCCCGGGACGGTGTGAACACCGGGGAGCTGTTTTTT.

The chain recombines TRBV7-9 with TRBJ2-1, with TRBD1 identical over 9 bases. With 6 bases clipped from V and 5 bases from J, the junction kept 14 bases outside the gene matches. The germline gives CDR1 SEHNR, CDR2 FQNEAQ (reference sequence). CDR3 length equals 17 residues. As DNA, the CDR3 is TGTGCCAGCAGGGACAGGGGTCGGGCGGGAGCCAACAATGAGCAGTTCTTC. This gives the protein CASRDRGRAGANNEQFF.

Here the CDR3 reads CASRPGTGAFSGANVLTF. CDR3 nucleotide sequence: TGTGCCAGCAGACCCGGGACAGGGGCCTTCTCTGGGGCCAACGTCCTGACTTTC. V usage is TRBV14 and J usage is TRBJ2-6, with 10 bases matching TRBD1. V was clipped by 6 bases and J by 0 bases; unmatched bases: 8. This CDR3 is 18 amino acids long. CDR1 and CDR2 from the germline V gene are SGHDN and FVKESK.

In nucleotides, the CDR3 is TGCGCCAGCAGCCAAGCCCCCTTGGGAGCGGGAGGGCCGAGTGAGCAGTTCTTC. Translation gives CASSQAPLGAGGPSEQFF. The chain employs TRBV4-1 and TRBJ2-1, with TRBD2 matching 10 bases. J was trimmed by 9 bases and V by 1 base; bases with no gene match: 15. The V gene's germline CDR1 is MGHRA and CDR2 YSYEKL. The CDR3 has 18 residues.

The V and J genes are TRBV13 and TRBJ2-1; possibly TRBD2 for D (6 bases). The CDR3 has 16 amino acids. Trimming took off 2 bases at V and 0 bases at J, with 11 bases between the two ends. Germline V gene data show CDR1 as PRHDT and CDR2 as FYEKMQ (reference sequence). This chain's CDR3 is CASSLWDSSSYNEQFF. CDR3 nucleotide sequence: TGTGCCAGCAGCTTATGGGACTCTAGCTCCTACAATGAGCAGTTCTTC.

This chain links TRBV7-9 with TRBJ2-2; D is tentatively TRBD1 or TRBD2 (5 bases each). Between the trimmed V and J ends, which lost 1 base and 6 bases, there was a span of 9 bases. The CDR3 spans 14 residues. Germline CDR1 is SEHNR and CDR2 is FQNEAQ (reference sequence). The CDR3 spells CASSLVRGAGELFF. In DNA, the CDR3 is TGTGCCAGCAGCTTAGTACGAGGGGCCGGGGAGCTGTTTTTT.

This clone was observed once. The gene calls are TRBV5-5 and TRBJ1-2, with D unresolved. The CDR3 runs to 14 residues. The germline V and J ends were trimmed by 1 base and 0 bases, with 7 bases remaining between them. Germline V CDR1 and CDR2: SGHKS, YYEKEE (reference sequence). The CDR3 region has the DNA TGTGCCAGCAGCTTGCACAGTTCTAACTATGGCTACACCTTC. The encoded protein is CASSLHSSNYGYTF.

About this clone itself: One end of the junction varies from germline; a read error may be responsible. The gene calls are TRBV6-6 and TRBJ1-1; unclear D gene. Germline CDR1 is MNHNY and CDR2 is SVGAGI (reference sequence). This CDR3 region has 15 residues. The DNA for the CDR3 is TGTGCCAGCAGTCTTGGACGGATCATGAACATTGAAGCTTTCTTT. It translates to CASSLGRIMNIEAFF.

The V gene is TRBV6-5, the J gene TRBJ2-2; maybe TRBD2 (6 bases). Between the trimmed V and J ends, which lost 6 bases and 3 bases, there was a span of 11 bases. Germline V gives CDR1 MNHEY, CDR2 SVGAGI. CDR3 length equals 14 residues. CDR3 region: CASRRGLYTGELFF. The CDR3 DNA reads TGTGCCAGCAGACGAGGACTATACACCGGGGAGCTGTTTTTT.

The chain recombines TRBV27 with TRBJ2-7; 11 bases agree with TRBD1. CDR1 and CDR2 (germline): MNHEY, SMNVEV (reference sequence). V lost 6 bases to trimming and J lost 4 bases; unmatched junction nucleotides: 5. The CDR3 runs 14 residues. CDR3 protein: CASRPGQGAYEQYF. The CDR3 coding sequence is TGTGCCAGCAGGCCCGGACAGGGGGCTTACGAGCAGTACTTC.

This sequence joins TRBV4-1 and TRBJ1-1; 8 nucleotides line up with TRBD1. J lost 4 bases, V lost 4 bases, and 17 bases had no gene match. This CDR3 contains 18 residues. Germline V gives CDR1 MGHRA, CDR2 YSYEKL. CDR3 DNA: TGCGCCAGCAGCCCTAGACAGGGGATCTCTCCCCTTATCACTGAAGCTTTCTTT. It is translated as CASSPRQGISPLITEAFF.